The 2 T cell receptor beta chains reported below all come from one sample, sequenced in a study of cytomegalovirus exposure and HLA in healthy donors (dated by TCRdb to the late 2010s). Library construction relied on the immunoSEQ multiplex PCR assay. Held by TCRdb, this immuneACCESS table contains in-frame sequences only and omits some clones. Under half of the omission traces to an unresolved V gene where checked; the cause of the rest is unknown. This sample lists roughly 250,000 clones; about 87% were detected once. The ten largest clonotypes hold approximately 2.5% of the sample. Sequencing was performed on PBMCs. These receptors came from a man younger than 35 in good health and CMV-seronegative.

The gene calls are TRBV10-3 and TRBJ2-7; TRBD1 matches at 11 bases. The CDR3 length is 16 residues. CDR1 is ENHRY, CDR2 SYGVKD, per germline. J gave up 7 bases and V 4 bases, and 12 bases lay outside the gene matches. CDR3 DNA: TGTGCCATCAGTGTAGGGGGACAGGGGGTGACTGTTGAGCAGTACTTC. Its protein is CAISVGGQGVTVEQYF.

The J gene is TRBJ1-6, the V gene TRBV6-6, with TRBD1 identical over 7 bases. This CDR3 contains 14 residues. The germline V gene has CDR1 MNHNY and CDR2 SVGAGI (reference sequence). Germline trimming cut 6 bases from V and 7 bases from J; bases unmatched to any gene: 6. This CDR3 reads CASSWDSTNSPLHF. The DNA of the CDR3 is TGTGCCAGCAGCTGGGACAGCACGAATTCACCCCTCCACTTT.